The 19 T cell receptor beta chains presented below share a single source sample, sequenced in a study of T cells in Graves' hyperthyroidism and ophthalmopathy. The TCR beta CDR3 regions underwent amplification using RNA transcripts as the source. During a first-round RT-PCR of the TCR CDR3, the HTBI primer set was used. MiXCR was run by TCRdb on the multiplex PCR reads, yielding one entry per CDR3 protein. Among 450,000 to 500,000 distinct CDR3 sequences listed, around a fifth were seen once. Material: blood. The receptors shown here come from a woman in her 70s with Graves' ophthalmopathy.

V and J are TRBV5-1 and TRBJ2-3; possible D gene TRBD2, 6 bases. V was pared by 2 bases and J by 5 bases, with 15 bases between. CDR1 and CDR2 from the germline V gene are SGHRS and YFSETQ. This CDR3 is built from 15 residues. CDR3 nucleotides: TGCGCCAGCAGCTTCGCGGGGTCAAAGAAAGATACGCAGTATTTT. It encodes CASSFAGSKKDTQYF. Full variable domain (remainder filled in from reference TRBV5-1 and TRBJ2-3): KAGVTQTPRYLIKTRGQQVTLSCSPISGHRSVSWYQQTPGQGLQFLFEYFSETQRNKGNFPGRFSGRQFSNSRSEMNVSTLELGDSALYLCASSFAGSKKDTQYFGPGTRLTVL.

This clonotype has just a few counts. CDR3 protein: CSASPGGGEQFF. DNA for the CDR3: TGCAGTGCTAGCCCAGGGGGAGGGGAGCAGTTCTTC. This chain uses TRBV20-1 with TRBJ2-1; possibly TRBD1 or TRBD2 for D (7 bases each). V lost 3 bases and J 10 bases, leaving 13 bases between the germline ends. This CDR3 has 12 residues. Germline CDR1 and CDR2: DFQATT and SNEGSKA (reference sequence).

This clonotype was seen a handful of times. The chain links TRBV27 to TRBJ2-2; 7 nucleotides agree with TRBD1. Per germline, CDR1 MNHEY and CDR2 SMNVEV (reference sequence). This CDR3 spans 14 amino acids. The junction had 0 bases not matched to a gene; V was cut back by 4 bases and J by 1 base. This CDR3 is CASSWTGNTGELFF. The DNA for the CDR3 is TGTGCCAGCAGTTGGACAGGGAACACCGGGGAGCTGTTTTTT.

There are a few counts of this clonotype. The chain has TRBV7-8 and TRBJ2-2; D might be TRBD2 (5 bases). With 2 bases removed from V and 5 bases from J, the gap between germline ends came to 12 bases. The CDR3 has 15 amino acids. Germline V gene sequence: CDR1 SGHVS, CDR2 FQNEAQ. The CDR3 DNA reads TGTGCCAGCAGCTTATATTCAGAGGGTACCGGGGAGCTGTTTTTT. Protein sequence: CASSLYSEGTGELFF.

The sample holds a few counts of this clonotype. The chain's CDR3 is CASSLAPRGTQETQYF. The CDR3 DNA follows: TGCGCCAGCAGCTTGGCCCCTAGGGGTACCCAAGAGACCCAGTACTTC. The genes are TRBV5-1 and TRBJ2-5; the D gene is possibly TRBD1 (5 bases). The CDR3 consists of 16 residues. The V gene lost 0 bases and the J gene lost 1 base, with 13 bases spanning the gap. The germline gives CDR1 SGHRS, CDR2 YFSETQ. The complete variable domain, with remaining parts taken from reference TRBV5-1 and TRBJ2-5, reads KAGVTQTPRYLIKTRGQQVTLSCSPISGHRSVSWYQQTPGQGLQFLFEYFSETQRNKGNFPGRFSGRQFSNSRSEMNVSTLELGDSALYLCASSLAPRGTQETQYFGPGTRLLVL.

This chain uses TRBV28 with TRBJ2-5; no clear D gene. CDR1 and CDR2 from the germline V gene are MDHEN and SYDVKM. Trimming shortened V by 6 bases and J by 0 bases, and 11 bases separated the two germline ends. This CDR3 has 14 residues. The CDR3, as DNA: TGTGCCAGCAGCTCTACACAGTACCAAGAGACCCAGTACTTC. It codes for CASSSTQYQETQYF.

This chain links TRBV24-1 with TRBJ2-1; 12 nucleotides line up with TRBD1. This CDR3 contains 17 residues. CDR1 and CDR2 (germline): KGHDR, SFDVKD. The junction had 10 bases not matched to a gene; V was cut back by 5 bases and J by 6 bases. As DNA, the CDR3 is TGTGCCACCAGTGCCATGGGACAGGGGGCGAGAGGCAATGAGCAGTTCTTC. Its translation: CATSAMGQGARGNEQFF.

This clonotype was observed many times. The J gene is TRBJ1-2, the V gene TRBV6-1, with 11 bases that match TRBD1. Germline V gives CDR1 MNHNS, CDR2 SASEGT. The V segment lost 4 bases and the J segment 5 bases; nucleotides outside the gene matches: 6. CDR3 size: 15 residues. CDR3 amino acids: CASSAGTGGLYGYTF. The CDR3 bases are TGTGCCAGCAGTGCCGGGACAGGGGGTTTGTATGGCTACACCTTC.

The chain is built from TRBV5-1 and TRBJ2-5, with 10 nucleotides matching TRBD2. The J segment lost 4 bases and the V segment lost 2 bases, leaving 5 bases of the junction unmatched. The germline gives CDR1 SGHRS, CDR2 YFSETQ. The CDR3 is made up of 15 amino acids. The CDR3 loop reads CASSLTSGIRETQYF. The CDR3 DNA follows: TGCGCCAGCAGCTTAACTAGCGGGATTCGAGAGACCCAGTACTTC. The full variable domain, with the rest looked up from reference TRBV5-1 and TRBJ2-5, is KAGVTQTPRYLIKTRGQQVTLSCSPISGHRSVSWYQQTPGQGLQFLFEYFSETQRNKGNFPGRFSGRQFSNSRSEMNVSTLELGDSALYLCASSLTSGIRETQYFGPGTRLLVL.

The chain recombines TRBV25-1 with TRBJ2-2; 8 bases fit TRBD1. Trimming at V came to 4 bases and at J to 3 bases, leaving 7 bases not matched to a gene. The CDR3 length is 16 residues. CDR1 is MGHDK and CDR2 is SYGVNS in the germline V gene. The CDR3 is CASSGPGQGYTGELFF. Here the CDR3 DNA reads TGTGCCAGCAGTGGTCCTGGACAGGGTTACACCGGGGAGCTGTTTTTT.

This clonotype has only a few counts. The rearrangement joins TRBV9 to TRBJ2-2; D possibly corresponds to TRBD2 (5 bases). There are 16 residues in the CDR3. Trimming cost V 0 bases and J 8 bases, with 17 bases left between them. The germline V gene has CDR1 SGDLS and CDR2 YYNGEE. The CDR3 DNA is TGTGCCAGCAGCGTAGGAGGGTCGGCAGTGGTGGGGGAGCTGTTTTTT. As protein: CASSVGGSAVVGELFF.

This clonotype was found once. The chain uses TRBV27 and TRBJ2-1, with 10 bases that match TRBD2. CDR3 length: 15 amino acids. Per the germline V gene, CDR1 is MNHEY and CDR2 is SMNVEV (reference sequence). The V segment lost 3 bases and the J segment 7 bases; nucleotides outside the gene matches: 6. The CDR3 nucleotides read TGTGCCAGCAGTTTTTTCACTAGCGGGACGAATGAGCAGTTCTTC. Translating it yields CASSFFTSGTNEQFF.

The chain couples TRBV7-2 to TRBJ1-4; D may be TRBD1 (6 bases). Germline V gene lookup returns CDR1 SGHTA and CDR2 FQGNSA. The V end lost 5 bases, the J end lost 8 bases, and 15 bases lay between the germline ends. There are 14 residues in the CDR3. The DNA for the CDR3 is TGTGCCAGCAGCGTTAGGACAGCGGGGGAAAAACTGTTTTTT. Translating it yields CASSVRTAGEKLFF.

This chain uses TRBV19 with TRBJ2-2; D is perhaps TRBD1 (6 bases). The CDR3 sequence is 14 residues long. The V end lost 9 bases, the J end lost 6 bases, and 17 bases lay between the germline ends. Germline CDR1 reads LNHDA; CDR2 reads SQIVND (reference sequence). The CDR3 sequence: CASDPTGLAGELFF. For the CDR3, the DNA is TGTGCCAGCGACCCGACAGGTTTGGCCGGGGAGCTGTTTTTT.

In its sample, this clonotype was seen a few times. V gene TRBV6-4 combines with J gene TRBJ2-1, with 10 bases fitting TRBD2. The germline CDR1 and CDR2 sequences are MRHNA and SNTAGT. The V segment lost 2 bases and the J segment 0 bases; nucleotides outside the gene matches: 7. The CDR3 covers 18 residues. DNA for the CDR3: TGTGCCAGCAGTGACCATGGACTAGCGGCGAGCTCCTACAATGAGCAGTTCTTC. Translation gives CASSDHGLAASSYNEQFF.

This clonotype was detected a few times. The CDR3 region is CSVYTGNTEAFF. Written as DNA, the CDR3 is TGCAGCGTTTACACGGGTAACACTGAAGCTTTCTTT. The gene calls are TRBV29-1 and TRBJ1-1; no reliable D call. V was shortened by 5 bases and J by 2 bases, with 9 bases between the two germline ends. The CDR3 consists of 12 residues. The germline CDR1 and CDR2 sequences are SQVTM and ANQGSEA.

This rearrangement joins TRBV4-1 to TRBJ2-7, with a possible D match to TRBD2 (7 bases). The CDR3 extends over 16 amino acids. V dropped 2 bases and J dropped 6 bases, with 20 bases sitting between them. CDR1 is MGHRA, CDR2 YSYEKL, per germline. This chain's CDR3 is CASSQPAGAPPLEQYF. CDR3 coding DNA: TGCGCCAGCAGCCAACCCGCGGGGGCCCCTCCTCTCGAGCAGTACTTC.

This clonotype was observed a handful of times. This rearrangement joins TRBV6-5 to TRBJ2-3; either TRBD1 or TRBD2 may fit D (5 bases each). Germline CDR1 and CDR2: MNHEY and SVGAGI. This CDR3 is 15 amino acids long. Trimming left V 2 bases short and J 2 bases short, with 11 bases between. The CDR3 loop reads CASSYGASFTDTQYF. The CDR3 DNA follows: TGTGCCAGCAGTTACGGGGCTAGCTTCACAGATACGCAGTATTTT.

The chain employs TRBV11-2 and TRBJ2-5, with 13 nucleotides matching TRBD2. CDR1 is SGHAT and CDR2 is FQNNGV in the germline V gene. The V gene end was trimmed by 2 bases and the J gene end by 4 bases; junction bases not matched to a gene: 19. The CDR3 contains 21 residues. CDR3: CASSLRALAGGPSVGGETQYF. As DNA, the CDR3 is TGTGCCAGCAGCTTACGTGCACTAGCGGGAGGGCCCTCGGTTGGAGGAGAGACCCAGTACTTC. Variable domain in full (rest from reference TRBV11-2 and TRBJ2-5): EAGVAQSPRYKIIEKRQSVAFWCNPISGHATLYWYQQILGQGPKLLIQFQNNGVVDDSQLPKDRFSAERLKGVDSTLKIQPAKLEDSAVYLCASSLRALAGGPSVGGETQYFGPGTRLLVL.